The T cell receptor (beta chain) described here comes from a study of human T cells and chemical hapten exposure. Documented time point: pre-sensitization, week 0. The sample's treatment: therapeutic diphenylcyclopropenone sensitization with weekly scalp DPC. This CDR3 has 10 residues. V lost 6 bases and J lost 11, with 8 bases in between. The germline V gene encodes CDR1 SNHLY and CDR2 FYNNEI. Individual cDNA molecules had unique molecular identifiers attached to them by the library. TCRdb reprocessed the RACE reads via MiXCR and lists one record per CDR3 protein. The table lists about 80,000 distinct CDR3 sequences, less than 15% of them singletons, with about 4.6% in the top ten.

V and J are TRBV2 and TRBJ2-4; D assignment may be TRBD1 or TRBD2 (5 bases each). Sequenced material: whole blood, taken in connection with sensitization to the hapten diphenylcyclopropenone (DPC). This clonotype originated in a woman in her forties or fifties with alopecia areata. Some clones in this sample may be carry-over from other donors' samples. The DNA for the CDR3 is TGTGCCAGCAGGGGGACGGTTCAGTACTTC. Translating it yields CASRGTVQYF.